One sample yielded the 15 T cell receptor beta chains listed below, sequenced in a study of control samples from healthy donors and cancer patients. The method was immunoSEQ multiplex PCR; TCRdb's version includes in-frame clones alone and lacks a portion of them. The data hold 100,000 to 130,000 clones, with 82% observed a single time. Material for sequencing was blood. All receptors derive from a young man in good health.

The chain uses TRBV12-3 or TRBV12-4 and TRBJ1-1; D not resolved. The CDR3 sequence is 13 residues long. V lost 0 bases and J 4 bases, leaving 6 bases between the germline ends. Here the CDR3 reads CASSLARGTEAFF. The CDR3 bases are TGTGCCAGCAGTTTAGCGCGCGGCACTGAAGCTTTCTTT.

The V call is TRBV4-3, the J call TRBJ2-5; 9 nucleotides agree with TRBD2. The CDR3 extends over 17 amino acids. V shed 1 base and J 5 bases; nucleotides not matched to a gene: 11. The germline V gene has CDR1 LGHNA and CDR2 YSLEER. The CDR3 region is CASSQGFGGGVGETQYF. The DNA for the CDR3 is TGCGCCAGCAGCCAAGGTTTCGGCGGGGGGGTTGGGGAGACCCAGTACTTC.

V and J are TRBV19 and TRBJ1-5, with a tentative D call TRBD1 (6 bases). Trimming stripped 5 bases from V and 4 bases from J, with 12 bases between. The CDR3 is made up of 14 amino acids. Looked up from germline, CDR1 is LNHDA and CDR2 is SQIVND (reference sequence). For the CDR3, the DNA is TGTGCCAGTAGTCGAAGGACAGCTAATCAGCCCCAGCATTTT. Translating it yields CASSRRTANQPQHF.

The chain carries TRBV2 and TRBJ1-1; D gene unclear. CDR3 length: 16 residues. Trimming shortened V by 0 bases and J by 5 bases, and 16 bases separated the two germline ends. From germline, CDR1 is SNHLY and CDR2 FYNNEI. The CDR3 loop is CASSEAQGPPWTEAFF. As DNA, the CDR3 is TGTGCCAGCAGTGAAGCCCAAGGCCCACCATGGACTGAAGCTTTCTTT.

This chain connects TRBV3-1 (or the pseudogene TRBV3-2) to TRBJ1-4, with D possibly TRBD1 on 5 matching bases. The CDR3 is 16 amino acids. The germline V gene encodes CDR1 LGHDT and CDR2 YNNKEL (reference sequence). Trimming cost V 7 bases and J 8 bases, with 23 bases left between them. Here the CDR3 DNA reads TGTGCCAGCACCTCCGTTCAGGGTAATGTTAAGGAAAAACTGTTTTTT. This encodes CASTSVQGNVKEKLFF.

The rearrangement joins TRBV6-5 to TRBJ2-7, with 10 positions matching TRBD1. The CDR3 totals 13 residues. Germline V gives CDR1 MNHEY, CDR2 SVGAGI. V was pared by 8 bases and J by 4 bases, with 5 bases of the junction left unmatched. The CDR3 nucleotides are TGTGCCAGCGCACGACAGGGGGCTTACGAGCAGTACGTC. Translated: CASARQGAYEQYV.

The chain joins TRBV13 to TRBJ1-1; D is unresolved. The CDR3 is 12 amino acids. Germline CDR1 is PRHDT and CDR2 is FYEKMQ (reference sequence). Trimming stripped 5 bases from V and 1 base from J, with 5 bases between. The CDR3 is CASSPRNTEAFF. The CDR3 nucleotides read TGTGCCAGCAGCCCAAGGAACACTGAAGCTTTCTTT.

The chain has TRBV6-5 and TRBJ1-1; D gene unclear. Trimming stripped 3 bases from V and 10 bases from J, with 9 bases between. The CDR3 has 11 amino acids. Germline CDR1 reads MNHEY; CDR2 reads SVGAGI. The CDR3 nucleotides are TGTGCCAGCAGTTATCGCGGGAGAGCTTTCTTT. It specifies CASSYRGRAFF.

The V call is TRBV5-4, the J call TRBJ2-2, with 9 positions matching TRBD2. J was trimmed by 6 bases and V by 2 bases; bases with no gene match: 8. Germline CDR1 SGHNT, CDR2 YYREEE (reference sequence). The CDR3 length is 16 residues. CDR3 loop: CASSFTAGGPPGELFF. The DNA for the CDR3 is TGTGCCAGCAGCTTTACCGCGGGGGGGCCGCCCGGGGAGCTGTTTTTT.

DNA for the CDR3: TGTGCCACCAGCAGGTCGTCGGTCGGAGAGACCCAGTACTTC. As protein: CATSRSSVGETQYF. This chain uses TRBV15 with TRBJ2-5; D gene ambiguous. The V gene's germline CDR1 is LNHNV and CDR2 YYDKDF (reference sequence). With 3 bases removed from V and 4 bases from J, the gap between germline ends came to 12 bases. The CDR3 is made up of 14 amino acids. The whole variable domain, remainder taken from reference TRBV15 and TRBJ2-5, is DAMVIQNPRYQVTQFGKPVTLSCSQTLNHNVMYWYQQKSSQAPKLLFHYYDKDFNNEADTPDNFQSRRPNTSFCFLDIRSPGLGDTAMYLCATSRSSVGETQYFGPGTRLLVL.

V usage is TRBV28 and J usage is TRBJ1-6; tentatively, D is TRBD1 (5 bases). V lost 0 bases to trimming and J lost 7 bases, with 7 bases between them. The CDR3 is 14 residues long. Germline V gene sequence: CDR1 MDHEN, CDR2 SYDVKM. This chain's CDR3 is CASSLWGGNSPLHF. The CDR3 region has the DNA TGTGCCAGCAGTTTATGGGGGGGGAATTCACCCCTCCACTTT.

This clone was detected ten times or more. The chain recombines TRBV6-5 with TRBJ1-1; D possibly corresponds to TRBD1 (5 bases). The CDR3 is made up of 13 amino acids. Trimming pared 7 bases from V and 0 bases from J, leaving 9 bases between. The germline V gene has CDR1 MNHEY and CDR2 SVGAGI. The CDR3 DNA reads TGTGCCAGCAAAAGGGGCGTGAACACTGAAGCTTTCTTT. Amino acids: CASKRGVNTEAFF.

The J gene is TRBJ1-2, the V gene TRBV15; the D gene is possibly TRBD1 (5 bases). Germline V lookup: CDR1 LNHNV, CDR2 YYDKDF (reference sequence). This CDR3 region has 14 residues. V was clipped by 1 base and J by 8 bases, with 14 bases between them. CDR3 bases: TGTGCCACCAGCAGAGCCTCGGGGGGTAGGGGCTACACCTTC. This translates into CATSRASGGRGYTF.

This chain links TRBV6-6 with TRBJ2-5; TRBD2 aligns across 8 bases. Germline CDR1 is MNHNY and CDR2 is SVGAGI (reference sequence). Losses at the gene ends were 5 bases for V and 5 bases for J; bases not matched to a gene: 13. CDR3 length: 16 residues. CDR3 coding DNA: TGTGCCAGCAGTCGAAATATAGCGGGGCGTCGGGAGACCCAGTACTTC. The encoded protein is CASSRNIAGRRETQYF.

This rearrangement joins TRBV3-1 (or the pseudogene TRBV3-2) to TRBJ1-6; TRBD1 aligns across 10 bases. J gave up 9 bases and V 3 bases, and 8 bases lay outside the gene matches. The CDR3 length is 16 residues. Per germline, CDR1 LGHDT and CDR2 YNNKEL (reference sequence). The DNA for the CDR3 is TGTGCCAGCAGCCATCGTTGGGGACAGGGGCTTTCACCCCTCCACTTT. It yields the protein CASSHRWGQGLSPLHF.